Given below is one T cell receptor (beta chain) in context. Measured with immunoSEQ multiplex PCR; TCRdb has only the in-frame clones, and not every one. The table lists approximately 190,000 clones, less than 90% of them singletons, with 2.1% in the top ten. This sample was included in a study of blood T cell repertoires in COVID-19. Trimming took 0 bases from V and 4 from J, leaving 9 bases between them. CDR3 size: 13 residues. CDR1 is GTSNPN and CDR2 is SVGIG in the germline V gene (reference sequence). The chain uses TRBV30 and TRBJ1-2; tentative D call: TRBD1 (5 bases). The sample was peripheral blood. This receptor was taken from a man between 65 and 85 years old with active or convalescent COVID-19. The CDR3 DNA reads TGTGCCTGGAGTGTTGGGGGGGTCTATGGCTACACCTTC. Translated, it gives CAWSVGGVYGYTF.